Following are 20 T cell receptor delta chains from one sample sequenced in a study of gamma-delta chains in newborns, infants, children. TCRdb made new clone calls on the reads using CATT. This sample has several thousand delta-chain clones, with approximately 3% found just once. Specimen: blood. These receptors originate from a child who was a newborn, infant or young child, either healthy, febrile or measles-vaccinated (not recorded which).

Note on this clone: Just one base apart from a much larger clone, this may be a read error. The V call is TRDV2, the J call TRDJ2; maybe TRDD3 (5 bases). The V end was cut by 0 bases, the J end by 1 base, with 8 bases between. Germline loops: CDR1 GEAIGNYY, CDR2 EKD. The CDR3 has 15 amino acids. CDR3 sequence: CACDTVGYLTAQLFF. The CDR3 DNA sequence: TGTGCCTGTGACACCGTGGGGTATTTGACAGCACAACTCTTCTTT.

To note about this clone: With only one base between it and a far larger clone, this is likely a read error. At the DNA level, this CDR3 is encoded by other sequences in the same sample as well. The chain employs TRDV2 and TRDJ3; 9 nucleotides line up with TRDD3. CDR3 length equals 15 residues. Germline V gene sequence: CDR1 GEAIGNYY, CDR2 EKD. CDR3 sequence (DNA): TGCGCCTGTGACTGGGGGACCTGGGACACCCGACAGATGTTTTTC. Its translation: CACDWGTWDTRQMFF.

This clone showed up just a few times. A read error is likely here: a far larger clone is one base away. V and J are TRDV2 and TRDJ3; 10 bases line up with TRDD3. CDR3 length equals 17 residues. In germline, CDR1 is GEAIGNYY, CDR2 EKD. The CDR3 spells CACDTGGYSWGTRQMFF. For the CDR3, the DNA is TGTGCCTGTGACACTGGGGGATACTCCTGGGGCACCCGACAGATGTTTTTC.

On this clone: A much larger clone lies one base from this, so it may be a read error. The chain carries TRDV1 and TRDJ1; D is perhaps TRDD3 (6 bases). Germline V gene lookup returns CDR1 TSWWSYY and CDR2 QGS. Trimming took off 5 bases at V and 5 bases at J, with 18 bases between the two ends. The CDR3 loop spans 15 amino acids. CDR3 in DNA: TGTGCTCTTGGGAACTACAGCCTCTGGGGTGATAAACTCATCTTT. Translation: CALGNYSLWGDKLIF.

Note on this clone: This sequence is one base from a far larger clone and is likely a read error. The chain uses TRDV2 and TRDJ3, with 13 bases aligning to TRDD3. Germline CDR1 is GEAIGNYY and CDR2 is EKD. CDR3 size: 21 residues. With 2 bases clipped from V and 2 bases from J, the junction kept 11 bases outside the gene matches. The CDR3 nucleotides read TGTGCCTGTGACATCTTACTGGGGGATACGCATTTCACCTGGGACACCCGACAGATGTTTTTC. Its translation is CACDILLGDTHFTWDTRQMFF.

This clone was seen more than once but under ten times. In the same sample, other DNA sequences code for this CDR3. The rearrangement links TRDV2 to TRDJ3; D is possibly TRDD3 (6 bases). The CDR3 loop spans 18 amino acids. Germline V CDR1 and CDR2: GEAIGNYY, EKD. V lost 0 bases to trimming and J lost 0 bases, with 11 bases between them. CDR3 amino acids: CACDTWGSSSWDTRQMFF. DNA of the CDR3: TGTGCCTGTGACACCTGGGGATCAAGCTCCTGGGACACCCGACAGATGTTTTTC.

This clone was seen more than once but under ten times. Translating this DNA gives a protein that differs at residue 3 from the TCRdb one, which belongs to a much larger clone; a read error is likely, and the protein shown is this translation. This sequence joins TRDV3 and TRDJ2, with D perhaps TRDD2 (5 bases). Deletions cut 4 bases from V and 7 bases from J, with 25 bases between. The CDR3 spans 16 residues. The germline V gene encodes CDR1 TVYSNPD and CDR2 GDNSRS (reference sequence). Here the CDR3 DNA reads TGTGCCTCTAGTAGGAGATTTACTCCTATGAGAGCACAACTCTTCTTT. Translating it yields CASSRRFTPMRAQLFF.

This clone has more than one count but fewer than ten. The mismatch at residue 9 between this DNA's translation and the TCRdb protein of a much larger clone likely reflects a read error; the protein shown is translated from the DNA. The chain combines TRDV2 with TRDJ3; TRDD3 might be the D (6 bases). Germline V gene lookup returns CDR1 GEAIGNYY and CDR2 EKD. With 3 bases removed from V and 1 base from J, the gap between germline ends came to 15 bases. This CDR3 region has 18 residues. As DNA, the CDR3 is TGTGCCTGTGACCTTCGTACTGGGCATTCCTGGGACACCCGACAGATGTTTTTC. Its translation: CACDLRTGHSWDTRQMFF.

With respect to this clone: The translation of this DNA and the TCRdb protein of a much larger clone differ at residue 8, probably owing to a read error; the protein shown here is translated from the DNA. V gene TRDV2 combines with J gene TRDJ2, with 8 bases fitting TRDD3. Germline V gene sequence: CDR1 GEAIGNYY, CDR2 EKD. With 2 bases clipped from V and 0 bases from J, the junction kept 4 bases outside the gene matches. This CDR3 region has 16 residues. This CDR3 is CACDILGGTLTAQLFF. The CDR3 DNA reads as TGTGCCTGTGACATACTGGGGGGTACTTTGACAGCACAACTCTTCTTT.

This clone has a handful of counts. The protein that TCRdb holds for this DNA derives from a much larger clone and differs from the translated DNA at residue 8, which likely indicates a read error; the protein shown here is translated from the DNA. This chain joins TRDV2 and TRDJ2; 8 nucleotides line up with TRDD3. Germline assignment: CDR1 GEAIGNYY and CDR2 EKD. The CDR3 has 13 residues. V lost 0 bases and J lost 8; bases outside the gene matches: 1. DNA of the CDR3: TGTGCCTGTGACACCTGGGGGATGGCACAACTCTTCTTT. Protein product: CACDTWGMAQLFF.

The sample holds a few counts of this clone. TCRdb pairs this DNA with a much larger clone's protein that differs at residue 14, likely a read error; the protein shown was translated from the DNA. V and J are TRDV2 and TRDJ3, with 9 bases identical to TRDD3. The CDR3 length is 19 residues. In germline, CDR1 is GEAIGNYY, CDR2 EKD. The CDR3 DNA sequence: TGTGCCTGTGACTCCCTGGGGGATCCGGTCTCCTGGGACATCCGACAGATGTTTTTC. It encodes CACDSLGDPVSWDIRQMFF.

This clone was detected a few times. With a far larger clone one base away, a read error is the likely cause. The chain links TRDV2 to TRDJ3, with 12 bases fitting TRDD3. This CDR3 contains 18 residues. Germline CDR1 GEAIGNYY, CDR2 EKD. DNA of the CDR3: TGTGCCTGTGACACGCTGGGGGATACGACGTGGGACACCCGACAGACGTTTTTC. Protein sequence: CACDTLGDTTWDTRQTFF.

In its sample, this clone was seen a few times. TCRdb's protein for this DNA is that of a much larger clone and differs from the translation at residue 4, likely a read error; the protein shown is the DNA translation. The J gene is TRDJ2, the V gene TRDV1, with D perhaps TRDD3 (9 bases). Per germline, CDR1 TSWWSYY and CDR2 QGS. This CDR3 spans 18 amino acids. V was pared by 7 bases and J by 0 bases, with 21 bases between. The CDR3 here is CALEELPTGGALTAQLFF. The CDR3 DNA is TGTGCTCTTGAGGAGCTTCCTACTGGGGGAGCTTTGACAGCACAACTCTTCTTT.

This clone is categorized as medium-sized. Other DNA variants within this sample encode the same CDR3. The genes are TRDV1 and TRDJ1, with 9 positions matching TRDD3. CDR3 size: 22 residues. Trimming removed 4 bases from V and 0 bases from J; junction bases left unmatched: 24. Germline CDR1 reads TSWWSYY; CDR2 reads QGS. Here the CDR3 reads CALGGLPFTGGLREPHTDKLIF. The CDR3 DNA sequence: TGTGCTCTTGGGGGCTTGCCCTTCACTGGGGGACTACGTGAGCCGCACACCGATAAACTCATCTTT.

By sample share, this clone is medium-sized. This clone may be a read error of a much larger clone one base away. The same CDR3 arises from other DNA sequences in this sample as well. The chain employs TRDV2 and TRDJ1; 11 positions agree with TRDD3. Unmatched junction bases numbered 0, after V lost 1 base and J lost 3 bases. The CDR3 runs to 14 residues. The germline V gene has CDR1 GEAIGNYY and CDR2 EKD. Here the CDR3 reads CACDTGGYADKLIF. CDR3 in DNA: TGTGCCTGTGACACTGGGGGATACGCCGATAAACTCATCTTT.

For this clone: This may stem from a read error, because a much larger clone lies one nucleotide away. The chain carries TRDV2 and TRDJ3; D is unresolved. Germline loops: CDR1 GEAIGNYY, CDR2 EKD. This CDR3 is built from 19 residues. V lost 0 bases, J lost 0 bases, and 14 bases lay in between. CDR3 DNA sequence: TGTGCCTGTGACACCGGGACCTGGACGAGCTCCTGGGACACCCGACAGATGTTTTTC. Protein sequence: CACDTGTWTSSWDTRQMFF.

This clone was seen more than once but under ten times. A far larger clone differs by one base, so this is likely a read error. Different DNA sequences within this sample yield the same CDR3. V is TRDV2 and J is TRDJ1; 12 positions match TRDD3. The CDR3 loop spans 19 amino acids. The germline CDR1 and CDR2 sequences are GEAIGNYY and EKD. The CDR3 sequence: CACDTVSAGGYEDTDKLIF. CDR3 nucleotides: TGTGCCTGTGACACCGTAAGTGCTGGGGGATACGAGGACACCGACAAACTCATCTTT.

This clone was recorded many times. With a far larger clone one base away, a read error is the likely cause. The chain recombines TRDV2 with TRDJ3; TRDD3 aligns across 10 bases. Looked up from germline, CDR1 is GEAIGNYY and CDR2 is EKD. The CDR3 consists of 17 residues. The CDR3 reads CACDTGGYSWDTRQTFF. The CDR3 DNA is TGTGCCTGTGACACTGGGGGATACTCCTGGGACACCCGACAGACGTTTTTC.

Note on this clone: A far larger clone is only one base removed, so a read error is likely. The same CDR3 arises from other DNA sequences in this sample as well. The V call is TRDV2, the J call TRDJ3; 10 nucleotides line up with TRDD3. The CDR3 is 19 residues long. Germline V gene sequence: CDR1 GEAIGNYY, CDR2 EKD. The CDR3 reads CACDTGGYPSSWDTRQMFF. DNA for the CDR3: TGTGCCTGTGACACTGGGGGATACCCCAGCTCCTGGGACACTCGACAGATGTTTTTC.

This clone has just a few counts. It is likely a read error: a sequence one base away is far more abundant. Different DNA sequences within this sample yield the same CDR3. The chain carries TRDV1 and TRDJ2; 10 bases match TRDD3. The CDR3 loop spans 17 amino acids. Germline assignment: CDR1 TSWWSYY and CDR2 QGS. The CDR3 sequence is CALGEPKGGIRYAQLFF. CDR3 DNA: TGTGCTCTTGGGGAACCCAAGGGGGGGATACGATATGCACAGCTCTTCTTT.